This TCR beta chain was sequenced during a study of shared clonotypes between healthy human individuals. Study-level information: Those who served as donors were a couple of women and three men between the ages of 18 and 49.

On this clone: Its antigen is unknown.

General observations from the study: Naive subsets usually exceeded memory subsets in estimated richness. Non-shared clonotypes showed lower generation probabilities than clonotypes common to all four donors. Inspection by rarefaction showed sorted-subset sequencing to be incomplete despite large depth.

V lost 2 bases, J lost 2 bases, and 6 bases stayed unmatched. Germline CDR1 and CDR2: SEHNR and FQNEAQ (reference sequence). CDR3 length: 16 residues. TCRdb's copy holds only in-frame clones and misses some; the assay was immunoSEQ multiplex PCR. The sample includes around 980,000 clones, approximately 80% seen only once; the top ten take 0.5% to 0.65%. Specimen: memory CD4+ T cells from PBMCs. This sample's subset: CD45RA-negative fraction. This sequence joins TRBV7-9 and TRBJ2-3; 8 bases map to TRBD2. This clonotype originated in a man between 18 and 35 years old in good health. Some clones in this sample may be carry-over from other donors' samples. CDR3 residues: CASSLSSGGHTDTQYF. Written as DNA, the CDR3 is TGTGCCAGCAGCTTATCCTCGGGAGGGCACACAGATACGCAGTATTTT. Full variable domain (remainder filled in from reference TRBV7-9 and TRBJ2-3): DTGVSQNPRHKITKRGQNVTFRCDPISEHNRLYWYRQTLGQGPEFLTYFQNEAQLEKSRLLSDRFSAERPKGSFSTLEIQRTEQGDSAMYLCASSLSSGGHTDTQYFGPGTRLTVL.